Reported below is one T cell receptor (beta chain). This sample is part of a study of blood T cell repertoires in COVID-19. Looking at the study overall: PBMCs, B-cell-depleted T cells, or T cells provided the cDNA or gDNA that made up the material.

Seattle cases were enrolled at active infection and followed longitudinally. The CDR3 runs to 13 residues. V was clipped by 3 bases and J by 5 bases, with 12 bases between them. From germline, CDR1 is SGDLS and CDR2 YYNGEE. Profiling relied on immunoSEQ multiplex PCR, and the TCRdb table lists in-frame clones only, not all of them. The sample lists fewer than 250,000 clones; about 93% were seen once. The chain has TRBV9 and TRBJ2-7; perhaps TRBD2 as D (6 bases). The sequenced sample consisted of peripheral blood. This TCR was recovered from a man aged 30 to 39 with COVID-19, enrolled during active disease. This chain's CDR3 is CASSARWGDEQYF. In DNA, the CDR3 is TGTGCCAGCAGCGCGCGTTGGGGGGACGAGCAGTACTTC.